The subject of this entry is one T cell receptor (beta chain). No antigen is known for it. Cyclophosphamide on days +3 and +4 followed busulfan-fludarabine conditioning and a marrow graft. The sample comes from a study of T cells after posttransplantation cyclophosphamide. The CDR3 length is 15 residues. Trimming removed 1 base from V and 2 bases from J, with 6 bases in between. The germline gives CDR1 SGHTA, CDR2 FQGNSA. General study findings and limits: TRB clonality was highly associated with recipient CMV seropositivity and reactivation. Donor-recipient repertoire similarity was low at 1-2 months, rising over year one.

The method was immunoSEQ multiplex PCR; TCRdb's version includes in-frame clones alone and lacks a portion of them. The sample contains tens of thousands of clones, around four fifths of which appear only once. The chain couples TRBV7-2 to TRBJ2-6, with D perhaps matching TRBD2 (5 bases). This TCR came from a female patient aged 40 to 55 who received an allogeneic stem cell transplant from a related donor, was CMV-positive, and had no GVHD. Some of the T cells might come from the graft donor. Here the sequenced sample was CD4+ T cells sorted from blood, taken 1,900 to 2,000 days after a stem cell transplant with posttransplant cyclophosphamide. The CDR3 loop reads CASSLDGAGANVLTF. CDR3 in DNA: TGTGCCAGCAGCTTAGACGGGGCTGGGGCCAACGTCCTGACTTTC.